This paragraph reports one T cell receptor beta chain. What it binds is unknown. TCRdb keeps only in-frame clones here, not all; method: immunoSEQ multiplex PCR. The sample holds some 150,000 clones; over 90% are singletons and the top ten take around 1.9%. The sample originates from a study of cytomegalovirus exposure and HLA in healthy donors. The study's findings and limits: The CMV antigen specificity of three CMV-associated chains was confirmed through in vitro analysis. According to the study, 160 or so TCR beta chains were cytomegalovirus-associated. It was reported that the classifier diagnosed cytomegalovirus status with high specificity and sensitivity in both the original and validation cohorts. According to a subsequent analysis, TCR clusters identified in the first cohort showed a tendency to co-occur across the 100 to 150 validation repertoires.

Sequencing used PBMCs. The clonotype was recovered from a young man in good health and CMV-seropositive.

The CDR3 is CASSAGGSYEQYF. For the CDR3, the DNA is TGTGCCTCCTCAGCGGGAGGCTCCTACGAGCAGTACTTC. This chain uses TRBV10-3 with TRBJ2-7, with 9 bases that match TRBD2. The junction had 5 bases not matched to a gene; V was cut back by 11 bases and J by 0 bases. This CDR3 has 13 amino acids. CDR1 ENHRY and CDR2 SYGVKD come from the germline V gene.